The next 24 T cell receptor beta chains were all read from a single sample in a study of T cell repertoires in cytomegalovirus infection. TCRdb fed the reads into MiXCR, producing one record per CDR3 protein. The table records about 530,000 distinct CDR3 sequences, roughly 29% of them present only once. The sample comprised PBMCs. These receptors were taken from a human donor in good health (CMV status not recorded). Some clones in this sample may be carry-over from other donors' samples.

About this clonotype itself: A read error may explain this, as a much larger clone is one base away. The V gene is TRBV6-2 or TRBV6-3, the J gene TRBJ2-7; D remains unclear. The CDR3 totals 12 residues. V was clipped by 4 bases and J by 3 bases, with 7 bases between them. The germline V gene has CDR1 MNHEY and CDR2 SVGEGT. The CDR3 reads CASSFLGYEQYF. The CDR3 DNA follows: TGTGCCAGCAGTTTTTTGGGCTACGAGCAGTACTTC.

This clonotype appeared a few times. The chain couples TRBV7-3 to TRBJ1-1; 12 bases match TRBD1. Germline loops: CDR1 SGHTA, CDR2 FQGTGA. The V and J ends lost 5 bases and 1 base, in that order; junction bases with no gene match: 5. The CDR3 extends over 16 amino acids. The CDR3 DNA reads TGTGCCAGCAGCGCCCGGGACAGGGGGCCGAACACTGAAGCTTTCTTT. Its translation is CASSARDRGPNTEAFF.

This clonotype has only a few counts. The chain uses TRBV20-1 and TRBJ2-2, with TRBD1 identical over 10 bases. Germline CDR1 DFQATT, CDR2 SNEGSKA (reference sequence). V trimming: 7 bases; J trimming: 5 bases; junction bases outside the gene matches: 7. The CDR3 length is 14 residues. The CDR3 coding sequence is TGCAGTGTTACGGACAGGGGGGAGACCGGGGAGCTGTTTTTT. It translates to CSVTDRGETGELFF.

The chain uses TRBV6-1 and TRBJ2-1; 8 bases line up with TRBD2. The germline CDR1 and CDR2 sequences are MNHNS and SASEGT. This CDR3 region has 15 residues. The junction had 8 bases not matched to a gene; V was cut back by 4 bases and J by 6 bases. CDR3 amino acids: CASSGKAGVSNEQFF. The CDR3 DNA reads TGTGCCAGCAGTGGTAAAGCGGGAGTTTCCAATGAGCAGTTCTTC.

J is TRBJ1-2 and V is TRBV29-1; unclear D gene. Trimming took off 3 bases at V and 0 bases at J, with 5 bases between the two ends. Germline values: CDR1 SQVTM, CDR2 ANQGSEA. CDR3 length: 12 amino acids. The DNA for the CDR3 is TGCAGCGTTGACTCGGCTAACTATGGCTACACCTTC. It specifies CSVDSANYGYTF.

This clonotype occurred many times. The chain carries TRBV7-2 and TRBJ1-5; no clear D gene. Germline V CDR1 and CDR2: SGHTA, FQGNSA. V was pared by 1 base and J by 4 bases, with 5 bases between. The CDR3 totals 13 residues. CDR3 nucleotides: TGTGCCAGCAGCTTAGAAGTTAATCAGCCCCAGCATTTT. Translated, it gives CASSLEVNQPQHF.

The chain recombines TRBV6-1 with TRBJ1-5, with TRBD1 identical over 8 bases. The germline V gene encodes CDR1 MNHNS and CDR2 SASEGT. The CDR3 is 14 amino acids. The V segment lost 6 bases and the J segment 3 bases; nucleotides outside the gene matches: 4. The CDR3 spells CASRKTGDNQPQHF. The CDR3 region has the DNA TGTGCCAGCAGAAAGACAGGGGACAATCAGCCCCAGCATTTT.

This chain joins TRBV5-6 and TRBJ2-4; D is unresolved. V was trimmed by 0 bases and J by 3 bases, leaving 10 bases between them. Per the germline V gene, CDR1 is SGHDT and CDR2 is YYEEEE. This CDR3 has 15 residues. The CDR3 here is CASSLEGLGKNIQYF. The CDR3 region has the DNA TGTGCCAGCAGCTTGGAAGGGTTGGGCAAAAACATTCAGTACTTC.

This clonotype was found many times. The V gene is TRBV7-2, the J gene TRBJ1-1, with D possibly matching TRBD1 (6 bases). The CDR3 has 15 amino acids. The V gene's germline CDR1 is SGHTA and CDR2 FQGNSA. Trimming stripped 1 base from V and 0 bases from J, with 9 bases between. The CDR3, as DNA: TGTGCCAGCAGCTTAGTCGGACAGCTGAACACTGAAGCTTTCTTT. Protein: CASSLVGQLNTEAFF.

In its sample, this clonotype was seen a few times. The chain employs TRBV11-3 and TRBJ2-6, with 8 bases aligning to TRBD1. CDR1 SGHNT and CDR2 YENEEA come from the germline V gene. V dropped 5 bases and J dropped 4; count of bases not matched to a gene: 7. The CDR3 contains 16 residues. Here the CDR3 reads CASSAGQGRGANVLTF. Written as DNA, the CDR3 is TGTGCCAGCAGCGCAGGACAGGGCAGGGGGGCCAACGTCCTGACTTTC. Combining the CDR3 with reference TRBV11-3 and TRBJ2-6 gives the whole variable domain EAGVVQSPRYKIIEKKQPVAFWCNPISGHNTLYWYLQNLGQGPELLIRYENEEAVDDSQLPKDRFSAERLKGVDSTLKIQPAELGDSAVYLCASSAGQGRGANVLTFGAGSRLTVL.

The chain combines TRBV15 with TRBJ2-2; D is unresolved. Trimming cost V 0 bases and J 5 bases, with 7 bases left between them. The CDR3 is made up of 14 amino acids. Germline V gene data show CDR1 as LNHNV and CDR2 as YYDKDF (reference sequence). The CDR3 DNA is TGTGCCACCAGCAGAGATTTTACGACCGGGGAGCTGTTTTTT. Amino acids: CATSRDFTTGELFF. Using reference TRBV15 and TRBJ2-2 for the parts outside the CDR3, the full variable domain is DAMVIQNPRYQVTQFGKPVTLSCSQTLNHNVMYWYQQKSSQAPKLLFHYYDKDFNNEADTPDNFQSRRPNTSFCFLDIRSPGLGDTAMYLCATSRDFTTGELFFGEGSRLTVL.

V and J are TRBV7-2 and TRBJ2-7; the D gene is possibly TRBD2 (5 bases). This CDR3 has 15 residues. V was clipped by 1 base and J by 0 bases, with 10 bases between them. Looked up from germline, CDR1 is SGHTA and CDR2 is FQGNSA. The CDR3 here is CASSLEAASSYEQYV. DNA of the CDR3: TGTGCCAGCAGCTTAGAAGCGGCTAGCTCCTACGAGCAGTACGTC.

The chain combines TRBV5-5 with TRBJ2-1, with TRBD2 matching 8 bases. The CDR3 extends over 17 amino acids. CDR1 is SGHKS, CDR2 YYEKEE, per germline (reference sequence). Unmatched junction bases numbered 13, after V lost 2 bases and J lost 6 bases. DNA for the CDR3: TGTGCCAGCAGCTTCTTAGAAGCGGGGGCCCTACGCAATGAGCAGTTCTTC. It encodes CASSFLEAGALRNEQFF.

This clonotype was seen a handful of times. The chain links TRBV19 to TRBJ2-5; D is unresolved. The V gene's germline CDR1 is LNHDA and CDR2 SQIVND (reference sequence). Trimming stripped 7 bases from V and 4 bases from J, with 16 bases between. The CDR3 is 14 residues long. The CDR3: CASKEHSTRETQYF. The DNA for the CDR3 is TGTGCCAGTAAGGAGCACTCCACAAGAGAGACCCAGTACTTC.

This clonotype was recorded a few times. This chain connects TRBV5-1 to TRBJ2-7, with D perhaps TRBD2 (6 bases). The germline V and J ends were trimmed by 2 bases and 7 bases, with 19 bases remaining between them. CDR3 length equals 15 residues. Germline V lookup: CDR1 SGHRS, CDR2 YFSETQ. CDR3: CASSFARIQGGEQYF. The CDR3 region has the DNA TGCGCCAGCAGCTTCGCGCGAATCCAGGGAGGAGAGCAGTACTTC.

The sample holds many counts of this clonotype. The chain recombines TRBV24-1 with TRBJ2-5; D unclear. CDR3 size: 13 residues. The V end lost 6 bases, the J end lost 5 bases, and 12 bases lay between the germline ends. Per germline, CDR1 KGHDR and CDR2 SFDVKD. CDR3 nucleotides: TGTGCCACCAGTACTTCGCACCTTGAGACCCAGTACTTC. Its translation: CATSTSHLETQYF.

The rearrangement uses TRBV7-9 and TRBJ1-3; maybe TRBD1 (5 bases). The CDR3 is 13 residues long. Germline loops: CDR1 SEHNR, CDR2 FQNEAQ (reference sequence). V lost 2 bases to trimming and J lost 8 bases, with 10 bases between them. The DNA of the CDR3 is TGTGCCAGCAGCTTATCACCGGGGGACACCATATATTTT. Protein product: CASSLSPGDTIYF. Together with reference TRBV7-9 and TRBJ1-3, the CDR3 gives the full variable domain: DTGVSQNPRHKITKRGQNVTFRCDPISEHNRLYWYRQTLGQGPEFLTYFQNEAQLEKSRLLSDRFSAERPKGSFSTLEIQRTEQGDSAMYLCASSLSPGDTIYFGEGSWLTVV.

This clonotype was counted between two and nine times. J is TRBJ2-5 and V is TRBV5-4; 12 nucleotides match TRBD2. CDR3 length: 16 residues. Trimming took 5 bases from V and 3 from J; bases not matched to a gene: 8. Germline CDR1 SGHNT, CDR2 YYREEE (reference sequence). This chain's CDR3 is CASSPSRTSGEETQYF. CDR3 DNA: TGTGCCAGCAGTCCTTCGCGGACTAGCGGGGAAGAGACCCAGTACTTC.

This sequence joins TRBV28 and TRBJ2-3, with TRBD1 as a possible D gene (6 bases). Trimming shortened V by 3 bases and J by 3 bases, and 13 bases separated the two germline ends. CDR3 length equals 15 residues. CDR1 is MDHEN, CDR2 SYDVKM, per germline. CDR3 coding DNA: TGTGCCAGCAGTTTGGTCGGACAGCGAACAGATACGCAGTATTTT. It translates to CASSLVGQRTDTQYF.

V usage is TRBV27 and J usage is TRBJ1-1, with D unresolved. V lost 3 bases, J lost 4 bases, and 9 bases lay in between. Germline V CDR1 and CDR2: MNHEY, SMNVEV (reference sequence). The CDR3 extends over 13 amino acids. DNA for the CDR3: TGTGCCAGCAGTTTTTCCGGCAGCACTGAAGCTTTCTTT. Its protein product is CASSFSGSTEAFF.

The chain links TRBV19 to TRBJ2-2; 9 bases map to TRBD2. V lost 11 bases to trimming and J lost 2 bases; unmatched junction nucleotides: 6. Germline V CDR1 and CDR2: LNHDA, SQIVND (reference sequence). This CDR3 is 14 amino acids long. As DNA, the CDR3 is TGTGCCTCTCTAGCGGGGCTAAACACCGGGGAGCTGTTTTTT. Its protein is CASLAGLNTGELFF.

This clonotype has at least ten counts. V usage is TRBV27 and J usage is TRBJ1-5; 9 bases match TRBD1. Germline loops: CDR1 MNHEY, CDR2 SMNVEV (reference sequence). This CDR3 contains 15 residues. J was trimmed by 2 bases and V by 5 bases; bases with no gene match: 4. The CDR3 sequence: CASSPRDRGNQPQHF. In DNA form, the CDR3 reads TGTGCCAGCAGTCCACGGGACAGGGGCAATCAGCCCCAGCATTTT.

This clonotype was picked up a small number of times. In DNA, the CDR3 is TGTGCCAGCAGGACCTCCGGGGGGGCCCAGCATTTT. Protein: CASRTSGGAQHF. The gene calls are TRBV27 and TRBJ1-5; a possible D gene is TRBD1 (5 bases). The V gene's germline CDR1 is MNHEY and CDR2 SMNVEV (reference sequence). This CDR3 comprises 12 residues. V lost 6 bases to trimming and J lost 11 bases, with 14 bases between them.

The J gene is TRBJ2-1, the V gene TRBV19; D might be TRBD1 (6 bases). The CDR3 runs to 12 residues. The germline CDR1 and CDR2 sequences are LNHDA and SQIVND (reference sequence). The V gene lost 2 bases and the J gene lost 8 bases, with 7 bases spanning the gap. The chain's CDR3 is CASSIQGYEQFF. CDR3 DNA sequence: TGTGCCAGTAGTATACAGGGGTATGAGCAGTTCTTC.